The 2 T cell receptor beta chains given below trace back to one sample, sequenced in a study of cytomegalovirus exposure and HLA in healthy donors. Generated by immunoSEQ multiplex PCR, the TCRdb table keeps only in-frame clones and is missing some. The table records some 120,000 clones, about 96% of them present only once. The sequenced material came from PBMCs. These receptors all stem from a man younger than 35 in good health and CMV-seronegative.

The rearrangement links TRBV4-3 to TRBJ2-7, with D perhaps TRBD2 (6 bases). This CDR3 spans 15 amino acids. V was shortened by 1 base and J by 4 bases, with 14 bases between the two germline ends. Germline CDR1 LGHNA, CDR2 YSLEER. Written as DNA, the CDR3 is TGCGCCAGCAGCCAAGGAACCCGGGCGGGGTACGAGCAGTACTTC. Its protein is CASSQGTRAGYEQYF.

The V and J genes are TRBV6-6 and TRBJ1-1; TRBD1 is a possible D gene (5 bases). The CDR3 has 15 residues. The V gene's germline CDR1 is MNHNY and CDR2 SVGAGI (reference sequence). The V end lost 2 bases, the J end lost 1 base, and 11 bases lay between the germline ends. The CDR3 nucleotides are TGTGCCAGCAGTTACGGGCAGGGAAGGAACACTGAAGCTTTCTTT. This encodes CASSYGQGRNTEAFF.